This T cell receptor (beta chain) appears in the sequencing data of a study of molecular identifiers for immune sequencing clone quantification. The V gene's germline CDR1 is SGHAT and CDR2 FQNNGV. After removal of 5 bases from V and 4 bases from J, the junction contained 12 bases not matched to a gene. The CDR3 loop spans 17 amino acids. This clonotype was seen repeatedly, ten times or more. TCRdb re-called the PCR reads with MiXCR, one entry per CDR3 protein. The sample lists some 650,000 distinct CDR3 sequences, 15% to 20% occurring once. The sequencing input was naive CD8+ T cells from blood, with Jurkat cell RNA spiked in. Subset in this sample: FACS-sorted CD8+CD4-CCR7+CD45RA+ naive T cells. The receptor comes from a human donor in good health. Some libraries in this study had Jurkat cell RNA spiked in. The chain links TRBV11-2 to TRBJ2-1, with 9 bases that match TRBD1. CDR3 region: CASSPDTGGSIYNEQFF. DNA for the CDR3: TGTGCCAGCAGCCCAGATACAGGGGGCTCTATATACAATGAGCAGTTCTTC. Together with reference TRBV11-2 and TRBJ2-1, the CDR3 gives the full variable domain: EAGVAQSPRYKIIEKRQSVAFWCNPISGHATLYWYQQILGQGPKLLIQFQNNGVVDDSQLPKDRFSAERLKGVDSTLKIQPAKLEDSAVYLCASSPDTGGSIYNEQFFGPGTRLTVL.